This entry is about one T cell receptor (beta chain). The target antigen is unknown. Time point reported: week 35, safety follow-up. It was 300 ug of mutant IDH1 20-mer peptide that made up each vaccine dose, given with topical imiquimod. The record originates from a study of a mutant IDH1 vaccine in newly diagnosed glioma. The CDR3 is made up of 13 amino acids. Trimming took off 5 bases at V and 5 bases at J, with 13 bases between the two ends. Germline assignment: CDR1 SGHDT and CDR2 YYEEEE. Clones were sequenced by immunoSEQ multiplex PCR, and TCRdb holds only the in-frame ones, with some missing. The table lists 50,000 to 70,000 clones, 86% of them singletons.

The input for sequencing was PBMCs, taken from a glioma patient whose treatment included an IDH1 peptide vaccine. The clonotype originates from a man in his forties with glioma. V gene TRBV5-6 combines with J gene TRBJ1-1; no reliable D call. CDR3: CASSKRAGTEAFF. The CDR3 DNA reads as TGTGCCAGCAGTAAGAGGGCGGGGACTGAAGCTTTCTTT. The whole variable domain, remainder taken from reference TRBV5-6 and TRBJ1-1, is DAGVTQSPTHLIKTRGQQVTLRCSPKSGHDTVSWYQQALGQGPQFIFQYYEEEERQRGNFPDRFSGHQFPNYSSELNVNALLLGDSALYLCASSKRAGTEAFFGQGTRLTVV.